A single TCR beta chain is shown here with its context. The data are from a study of blood T cell repertoires in COVID-19. Whole-study context: PBMCs, B-cell-depleted T cells, or T cells provided the cDNA or gDNA that made up the material.

In the original processing: Amplified reference gene primers provided the basis for estimating nucleated cell counts. Here immunoSEQ multiplex PCR was the method, and the copy in TCRdb shows in-frame clones only, minus some. V, J and clone size were drawn from that table, and D and trimming were deduced from the DNA. This table has 150,000 to 190,000 clones, about 85% appearing once. The CDR3 extends over 14 amino acids. Germline values: CDR1 LGHDT, CDR2 YNNKEL (reference sequence). V lost 1 base, J lost 4 bases, and 2 bases stayed unmatched. Source material: peripheral blood. This sequence originates from a woman aged 55-69 years with COVID-19, enrolled during active disease. This rearrangement joins TRBV3-1 (or the pseudogene TRBV3-2) to TRBJ1-2, with 8 nucleotides matching TRBD1. CDR3 loop: CASSQVTGGYGYTF. CDR3 nucleotides: TGTGCCAGCAGCCAAGTTACAGGGGGCTATGGCTACACCTTC.